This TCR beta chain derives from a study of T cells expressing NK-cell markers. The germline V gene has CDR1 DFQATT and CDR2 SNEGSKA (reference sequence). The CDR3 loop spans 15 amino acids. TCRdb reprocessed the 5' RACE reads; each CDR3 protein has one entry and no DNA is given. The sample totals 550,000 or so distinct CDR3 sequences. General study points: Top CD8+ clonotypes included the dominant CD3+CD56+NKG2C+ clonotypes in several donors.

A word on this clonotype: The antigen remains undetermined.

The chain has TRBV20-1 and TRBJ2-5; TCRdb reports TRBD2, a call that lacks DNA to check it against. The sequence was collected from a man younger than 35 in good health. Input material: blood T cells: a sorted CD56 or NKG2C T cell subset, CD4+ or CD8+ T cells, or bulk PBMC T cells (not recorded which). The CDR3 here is CSARFGGLKEETQYF.